This T cell receptor beta chain was retrieved from a study of cytomegalovirus exposure and HLA in healthy donors. Study as a whole: A previous analysis identified 100 million to 120 million unique TCR beta sequences derived from 180 million or so T cells. The study's findings and limits: Analyzed later, most CMV-associated TCR beta chains appeared HLA-restricted. In terms of immune exposure information, only CMV serostatus was available.

Remarks on this clone: The antigen is unknown.

The PCR had 60 Vbeta and 13 Jbeta primers. Libraries were prepared by immunoSEQ multiplex PCR; TCRdb keeps only in-frame clonotypes and omits some of them. The sample yields roughly 200,000 clones, just under 80% seen once. This CDR3 has 14 amino acids. V lost 1 base and J 5 bases, leaving 11 bases between the germline ends. Germline-derived CDR1 and CDR2 are SGHTA and FQGNSA. What was sequenced was PBMCs. The genes are TRBV7-2 and TRBJ2-5; D gene unclear. This sequence originates from a female donor in good health and CMV-seronegative. CDR3 residues: CASSLDRWAETQYF. The DNA for the CDR3 is TGTGCCAGCAGCTTAGACCGGTGGGCGGAGACCCAGTACTTC.